Reported below is one T cell receptor beta chain. Those enrolled, adults aged roughly 18 to 90 years, came from some 23 US areas. This sample was taken from a study of blood T cell repertoires in COVID-19. Study-wide context: The United States, Italy and Spain provided the acute and convalescent COVID-19 samples. In each case, the material was cDNA or gDNA derived from T cells, B-cell-depleted T cells, or PBMCs.

The trim removed 6 bases at V and 4 bases at J, leaving 10 bases unmatched. CDR3 size: 15 residues. Germline V CDR1 and CDR2: SGHTA, FQGNSA. Produced via immunoSEQ multiplex PCR; TCRdb's table is partial and in-frame only. There are approximately 140,000 clones in the sample; 65% to 85% occur only once, and 5.5% to 7.5% lies in the top ten. This rearrangement joins TRBV7-2 to TRBJ1-2, with TRBD1 matching 8 bases. This TCR came from a woman between 45 and 60 years old who had been exposed to COVID-19. Sequencing was done on a sample of PBMCs or T cells enriched from blood (not recorded which). CDR3 region: CASRSRTGIFYGYTF. The CDR3 nucleotides read TGTGCCAGCAGAAGCCGGACAGGGATCTTCTATGGCTACACCTTC.